This T cell receptor (beta chain) was sequenced in a study of cytomegalovirus exposure and HLA in healthy donors. The count of this clone is one. Antigen unknown. 60 Vbeta and 13 Jbeta primers were used in PCR. Clones were read by immunoSEQ multiplex PCR, and TCRdb kept only the in-frame ones, dropping some. Here the sample spans under 150,000 clones, about 73% being singletons. CDR3 length: 16 residues. Germline loops: CDR1 SGHRS, CDR2 YFSETQ. Germline trimming cut 5 bases from V and 3 bases from J; bases unmatched to any gene: 10. Whole-study findings and limits: Among donors in an Asian-associated ancestry cluster, a later analysis reportedly found fewer N-insertions than the roughly 650-donor mean. A later analysis by the authors found several of the most significant clusters apparently linked to common viral pathogens.

The sequencing input was PBMCs. The J gene is TRBJ2-5, the V gene TRBV5-1, with 10 positions matching TRBD2. The source is a man aged 35-49 years in good health and CMV-seropositive. CDR3 amino acids: CASRLAGGGPEETQYF. For the CDR3, the DNA is TGCGCCAGCAGGTTAGCGGGAGGAGGGCCCGAAGAGACCCAGTACTTC.